The 3 T cell receptor beta chains below come from one sample, sequenced in a study of T cells expressing NK-cell markers. TCRdb re-called the 5' RACE reads and catalogs CDR3 proteins one per entry, DNA excluded. This sample's clone table lists under 200,000 distinct CDR3 sequences. Sequencing input: blood T cells: a sorted CD56 or NKG2C T cell subset, CD4+ or CD8+ T cells, or bulk PBMC T cells (not recorded which). These receptors all stem from a woman aged 18 to 75 in good health.

J is TRBJ2-7 and V is TRBV3-1; lacking DNA, the TRBD2 call made by TCRdb goes unchecked. CDR1 is LGHDT and CDR2 is YNNKEL in the germline V gene (reference sequence). The CDR3 has 15 residues. The CDR3 region is CASSVAGVGSYEQYF.

This sequence joins TRBV4-1 and TRBJ2-2. This CDR3 has 15 residues. Germline loops: CDR1 MGHRA, CDR2 YSYEKL. CDR3 loop: CASSQGQRNTGELFF.

This chain's CDR3 is CASSKGDRVRRPYF. The genes are TRBV19 and TRBJ2-7; the TCRdb call, TRBD1, lacks DNA for checking. The CDR3 loop spans 14 amino acids. Germline V lookup: CDR1 LNHDA, CDR2 SQIVND (reference sequence).